This T cell receptor (beta chain) was found in a study of T cell repertoires in cytomegalovirus infection. Study-level background: Matching HLA type and CMV infection were both indicated by public TCR beta signatures.

For this clonotype: Antigen: not known.

Points from the study as a whole: Summed public TCR beta family frequency identified CMV carriers bearing the relevant HLA. It was HLA-C-restricted CMV-specific TCR beta clonotypes that dominated the response ex vivo.

TCRdb re-called the reads with MiXCR, one entry per CDR3 protein. Of about 230,000 distinct CDR3 sequences listed, approximately 22% are singletons. CDR1 LNHDA and CDR2 SQIVND come from the germline V gene (reference sequence). V lost 5 bases, J lost 2 bases, and 17 bases lay in between. CDR3 length: 16 amino acids. The chain is built from TRBV19 and TRBJ2-3; unclear D gene. The sample consisted of CD8+ T cells from PBMCs. The clonotype comes from a human donor in good health (CMV status not recorded). Some clones in this sample may be carry-over from other donors' samples. The CDR3 nucleotides are TGTGCCAGTAGTTCCCCGCAGGAGCCTGACACAGATACGCAGTATTTT. Translating it yields CASSSPQEPDTDTQYF.